This T cell receptor (beta chain) was captured by sequencing in a study of graft-versus-host responses after intestinal transplantation. Study overall: Isolated intestinal, liver-intestinal, or multivisceral transplants had been given to the recipients. Recipients were all induced with anti-thymocyte globulin, then given tacrolimus and steroids for 3 to 4 years. Broader study findings: Subjects displaying graft-donor T cell macrochimerism possessed elevated graft-versus-host to host-versus-graft clonal ratios inside allografts. Analysis identified GvH clones in recipient marrow, with some appearing first in ileum or blood.

Graft tissue processing released intraepithelial and lamina propria lymphocytes. On this clone itself: Antigen unknown.

The data were produced by immunoSEQ multiplex PCR, yet TCRdb's version contains in-frame clones alone and is incomplete. The sample contains approximately 17,000 clones, approximately 80% of which appear only once. V was pared by 4 bases and J by 5 bases, with 4 bases between. The CDR3 consists of 11 residues. Germline V gives CDR1 SGDLS, CDR2 YYNGEE. The chain employs TRBV9 and TRBJ2-1, with D unclear. The TCR comes from a human patient who received an intestinal transplant, so some T cells may come from the graft donor. The sample here was ileum tissue, taken approximately 590 days after intestinal transplantation. The CDR3 DNA reads TGTGCCAGCAGCCCGGACAATGAGCAGTTCTTC. Protein sequence: CASSPDNEQFF.